Below, 4 T cell receptor beta chains from the same sample are listed, as sequenced in a study of T cell responses to AZD1222 COVID-19 vaccine. Sequencing used immunoSEQ multiplex PCR; TCRdb keeps in-frame clones, though not all of them. This table holds about 170,000 clones, 75% to 90% found once. The starting material was peripheral blood, obtained on day 0 of AZD1222 vaccination. Source of these receptors: an adult in good health.

V gene TRBV9 combines with J gene TRBJ2-7; possible D gene TRBD2, 5 bases. Germline lookup yields CDR1 SGDLS and CDR2 YYNGEE. The CDR3 has 13 residues. Between the trimmed V and J ends, which lost 0 bases and 7 bases, there was a span of 11 bases. CDR3 sequence: CASSVGDSGEQYF. The CDR3 DNA reads TGTGCCAGCAGCGTAGGAGATTCGGGGGAGCAGTACTTC.

This rearrangement joins TRBV5-4 to TRBJ2-1, with 13 nucleotides matching TRBD2. The length of the CDR3 is 15 residues. The germline V gene has CDR1 SGHNT and CDR2 YYREEE (reference sequence). V lost 3 bases and J lost 6; bases outside the gene matches: 3. The CDR3 DNA reads TGTGCCAGCAGCTGGAGACTAGCGGGGGGCAATGAGCAGTTCTTC. Translation: CASSWRLAGGNEQFF.

The CDR3 spells CASSPQGNGYTF. CDR3 bases: TGTGCCAGCAGTCCCCAGGGGAATGGCTACACCTTC. The gene calls are TRBV6-5 and TRBJ1-2; D might be TRBD1 (6 bases). The CDR3 is made up of 12 amino acids. Germline loops: CDR1 MNHEY, CDR2 SVGAGI. The V end lost 5 bases, the J end lost 6 bases, and 10 bases lay between the germline ends.

This chain links TRBV4-3 with TRBJ2-1; TRBD2 aligns across 15 bases. The V gene end was trimmed by 5 bases and the J gene end by 7 bases; junction bases not matched to a gene: 6. Germline V gene sequence: CDR1 LGHNA, CDR2 YSLEER. The CDR3 extends over 16 amino acids. The CDR3 nucleotides read TGCGCCAGCAGCGACGGACTAGCGGGGGGGCGTAATGAGCAGTTCTTC. It codes for CASSDGLAGGRNEQFF.